The source of this T cell receptor beta chain is a study of control samples from healthy donors and cancer patients. CDR3 length: 14 residues. Germline V gene sequence: CDR1 SNHLY, CDR2 FYNNEI. The V end was cut by 7 bases, the J end by 1 base, with 13 bases between. The repertoire was sequenced with immunoSEQ multiplex PCR; TCRdb's copy has only in-frame clones and lacks some. This table has some 140,000 clones, over 85% appearing once. Sequenced material: PBMCs. The chain uses TRBV2 and TRBJ1-1, with D possibly matching TRBD1 (6 bases). This receptor was identified in a middle-aged man with head and neck cancer. This CDR3 is CASNLDRTNTEAFF. CDR3 coding DNA: TGTGCCAGCAACCTGGACAGAACGAACACTGAAGCTTTCTTT.